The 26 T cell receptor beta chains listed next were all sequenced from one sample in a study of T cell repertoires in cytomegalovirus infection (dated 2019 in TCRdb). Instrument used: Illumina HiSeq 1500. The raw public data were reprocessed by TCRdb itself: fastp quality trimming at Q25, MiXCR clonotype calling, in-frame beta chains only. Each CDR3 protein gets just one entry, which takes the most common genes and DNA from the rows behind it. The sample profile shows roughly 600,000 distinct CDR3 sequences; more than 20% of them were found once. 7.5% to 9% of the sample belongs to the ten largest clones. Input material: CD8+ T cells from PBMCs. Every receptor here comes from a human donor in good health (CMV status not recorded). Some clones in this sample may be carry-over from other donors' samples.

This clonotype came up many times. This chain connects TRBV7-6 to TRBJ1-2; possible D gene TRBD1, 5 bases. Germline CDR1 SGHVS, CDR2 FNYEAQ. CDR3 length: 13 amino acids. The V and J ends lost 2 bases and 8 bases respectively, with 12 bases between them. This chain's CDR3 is CASSLKGLEGYTF. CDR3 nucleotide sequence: TGTGCCAGCAGCTTAAAGGGACTCGAGGGCTACACCTTC.

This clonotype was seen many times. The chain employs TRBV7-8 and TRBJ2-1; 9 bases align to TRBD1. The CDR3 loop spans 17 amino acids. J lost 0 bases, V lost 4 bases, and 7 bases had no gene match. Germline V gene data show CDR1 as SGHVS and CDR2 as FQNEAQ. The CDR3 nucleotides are TGTGCCAGCAGCTCACAGGGGGCCTACATCTCCTACAATGAGCAGTTCTTC. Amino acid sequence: CASSSQGAYISYNEQFF.

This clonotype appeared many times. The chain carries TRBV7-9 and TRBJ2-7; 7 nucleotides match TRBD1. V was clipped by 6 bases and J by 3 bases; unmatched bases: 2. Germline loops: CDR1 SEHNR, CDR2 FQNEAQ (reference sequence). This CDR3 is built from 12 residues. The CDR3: CASRRDSYEQYF. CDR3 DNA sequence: TGTGCCAGCAGACGGGACAGCTACGAGCAGTACTTC.

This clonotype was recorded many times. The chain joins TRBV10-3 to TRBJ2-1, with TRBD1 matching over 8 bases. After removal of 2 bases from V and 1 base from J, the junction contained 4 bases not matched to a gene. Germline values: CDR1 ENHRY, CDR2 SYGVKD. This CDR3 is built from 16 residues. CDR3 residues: CAISEPGQGSYNEQFF. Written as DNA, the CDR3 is TGTGCCATCAGTGAGCCTGGACAGGGTTCCTACAATGAGCAGTTCTTC.

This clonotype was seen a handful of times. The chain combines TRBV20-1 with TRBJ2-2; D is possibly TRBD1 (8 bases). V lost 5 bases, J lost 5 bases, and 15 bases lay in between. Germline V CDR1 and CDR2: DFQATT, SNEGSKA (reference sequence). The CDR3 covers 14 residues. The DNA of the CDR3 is TGCAGTGCTCTGACAGGGGAGGGGACCGGGGAGCTGTTTTTT. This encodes CSALTGEGTGELFF.

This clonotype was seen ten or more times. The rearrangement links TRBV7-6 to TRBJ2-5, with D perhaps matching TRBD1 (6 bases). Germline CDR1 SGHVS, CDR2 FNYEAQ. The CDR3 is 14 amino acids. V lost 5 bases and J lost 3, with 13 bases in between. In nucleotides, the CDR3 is TGTGCCAGCAGCACGACAGGACATAAAGAGACCCAGTACTTC. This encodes CASSTTGHKETQYF.

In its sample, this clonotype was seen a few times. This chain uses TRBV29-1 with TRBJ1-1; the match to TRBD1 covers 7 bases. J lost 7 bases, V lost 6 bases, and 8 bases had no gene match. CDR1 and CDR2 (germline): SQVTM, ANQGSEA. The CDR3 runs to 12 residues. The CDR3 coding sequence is TGCAGCGTAGAACAACAGGGGATTGAAGCTTTCTTT. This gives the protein CSVEQQGIEAFF.

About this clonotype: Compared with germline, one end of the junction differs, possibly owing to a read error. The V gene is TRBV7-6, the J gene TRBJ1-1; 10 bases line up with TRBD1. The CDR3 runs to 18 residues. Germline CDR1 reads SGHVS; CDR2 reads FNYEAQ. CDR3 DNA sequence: TGTGCCAGAAGCTTAGTGTCGAGACAGGGGGCGTTGAACACTGAAGCTTTCTTT. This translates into CARSLVSRQGALNTEAFF.

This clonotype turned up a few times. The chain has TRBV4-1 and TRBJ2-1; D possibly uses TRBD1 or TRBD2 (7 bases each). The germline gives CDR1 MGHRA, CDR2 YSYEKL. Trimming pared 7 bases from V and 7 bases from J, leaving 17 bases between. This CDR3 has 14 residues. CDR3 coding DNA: TGCGCCAGCACCCCAGGGGGGGGTAGGAATGAGCAGTTCTTC. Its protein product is CASTPGGGRNEQFF.

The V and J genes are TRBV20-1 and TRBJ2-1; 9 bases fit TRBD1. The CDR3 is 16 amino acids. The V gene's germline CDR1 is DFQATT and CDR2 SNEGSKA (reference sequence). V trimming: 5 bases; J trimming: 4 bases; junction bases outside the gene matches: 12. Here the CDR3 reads CSASLTGTGRYNEQFF. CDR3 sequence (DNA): TGCAGTGCTTCCTTAACCGGGACAGGGAGATACAATGAGCAGTTCTTC.

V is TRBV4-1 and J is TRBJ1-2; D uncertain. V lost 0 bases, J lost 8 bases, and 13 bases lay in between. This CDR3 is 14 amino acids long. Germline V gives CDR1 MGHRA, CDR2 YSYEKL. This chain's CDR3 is CASSQDSSGDGYTF. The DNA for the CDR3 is TGCGCCAGCAGCCAAGACTCATCCGGAGACGGCTACACCTTC.

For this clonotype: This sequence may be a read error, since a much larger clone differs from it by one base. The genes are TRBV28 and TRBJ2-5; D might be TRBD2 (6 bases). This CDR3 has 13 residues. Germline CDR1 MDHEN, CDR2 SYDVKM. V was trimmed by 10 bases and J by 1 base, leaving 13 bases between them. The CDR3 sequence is CANMEGTQETQYF. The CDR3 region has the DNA TGTGCCAACATGGAGGGGACCCAAGAGACCCAGTACTTC.

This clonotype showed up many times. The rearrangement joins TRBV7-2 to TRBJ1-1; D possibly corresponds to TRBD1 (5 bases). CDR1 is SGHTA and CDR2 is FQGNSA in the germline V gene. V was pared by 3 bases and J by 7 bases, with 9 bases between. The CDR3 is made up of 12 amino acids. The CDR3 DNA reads TGTGCCAGCAGCTTTGCAGGGTTTGAAGCTTTCTTT. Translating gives CASSFAGFEAFF.

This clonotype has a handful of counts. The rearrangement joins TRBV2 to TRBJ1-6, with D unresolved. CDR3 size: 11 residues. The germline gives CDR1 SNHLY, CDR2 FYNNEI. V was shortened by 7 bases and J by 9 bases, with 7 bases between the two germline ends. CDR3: CASTVASPLHF. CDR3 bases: TGTGCCAGCACCGTCGCTTCACCCCTCCACTTT.

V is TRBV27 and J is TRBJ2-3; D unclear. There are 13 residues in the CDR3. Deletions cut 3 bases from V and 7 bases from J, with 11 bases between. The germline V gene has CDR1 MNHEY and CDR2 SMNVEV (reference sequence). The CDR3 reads CASSLTAAYTQYF. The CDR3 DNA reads TGTGCCAGCAGTTTGACCGCGGCCTATACGCAGTATTTT.

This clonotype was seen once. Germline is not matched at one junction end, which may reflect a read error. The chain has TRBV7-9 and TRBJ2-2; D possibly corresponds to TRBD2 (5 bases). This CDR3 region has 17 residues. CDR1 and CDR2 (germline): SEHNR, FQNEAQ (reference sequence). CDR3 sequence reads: CASSLALRISNTGERFF. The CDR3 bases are TGTGCCAGCAGCTTAGCGCTGAGGATTTCGAACACCGGGGAGCGGTTTTTT.

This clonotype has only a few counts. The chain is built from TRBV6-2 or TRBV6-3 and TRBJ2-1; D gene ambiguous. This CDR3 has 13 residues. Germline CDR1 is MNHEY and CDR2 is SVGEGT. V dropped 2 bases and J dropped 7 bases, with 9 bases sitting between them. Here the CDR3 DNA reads TGTGCCAGCAGTTACGAGGCGAGAAATGAGCAGTTCTTC. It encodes CASSYEARNEQFF.

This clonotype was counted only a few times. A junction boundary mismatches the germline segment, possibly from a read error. CDR3: CASSWLASGAYNEQFF. CDR3 DNA: TGTGCCAGCAGCTGGTTGGCTAGCGGGGCCTACAATGAGCAGTTCTTC. The gene calls are TRBV5-1 and TRBJ2-1; 9 bases are a match to TRBD2. The CDR3 contains 16 residues. Germline CDR1 is SGHRS and CDR2 is YFSETQ. The full variable domain, with the rest looked up from reference TRBV5-1 and TRBJ2-1, is KAGVTQTPRYLIKTRGQQVTLSCSPISGHRSVSWYQQTPGQGLQFLFEYFSETQRNKGNFPGRFSGRQFSNSRSEMNVSTLELGDSALYLCASSWLASGAYNEQFFGPGTRLTVL.

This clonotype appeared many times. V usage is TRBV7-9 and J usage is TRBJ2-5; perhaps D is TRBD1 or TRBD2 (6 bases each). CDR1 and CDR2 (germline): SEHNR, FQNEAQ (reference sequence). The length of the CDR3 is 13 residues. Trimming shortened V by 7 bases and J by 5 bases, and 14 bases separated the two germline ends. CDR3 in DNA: TGTGCCAGCACCCCCCGGGGGCGTGAGACCCAGTACTTC. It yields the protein CASTPRGRETQYF.

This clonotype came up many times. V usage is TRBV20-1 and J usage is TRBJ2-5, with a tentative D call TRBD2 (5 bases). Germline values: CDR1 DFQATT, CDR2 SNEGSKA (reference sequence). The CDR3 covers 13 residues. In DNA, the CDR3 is TGCAGCTCGTTGGACTGGGATCAAGAGACCCAGTACTTC. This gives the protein CSSLDWDQETQYF.

CDR3 nucleotide sequence: TGTGCCAGCAGCGAAACCCTCGGTCCCCAAGAGACCCAGTACTTC. This codes for CASSETLGPQETQYF. The rearrangement links TRBV28 to TRBJ2-5; D is ambiguous. Trimming took 6 bases from V and 1 from J, leaving 15 bases between them. Germline-derived CDR1 and CDR2 are MDHEN and SYDVKM. The CDR3 consists of 15 residues.

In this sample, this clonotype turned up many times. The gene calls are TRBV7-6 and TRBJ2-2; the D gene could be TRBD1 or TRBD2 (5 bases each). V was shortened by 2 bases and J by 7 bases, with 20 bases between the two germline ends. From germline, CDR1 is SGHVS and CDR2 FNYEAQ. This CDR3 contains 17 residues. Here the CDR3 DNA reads TGTGCCAGCAGCTTATCAACGGGGAGTCAGGGTCACGGGGAGCTGTTTTTT. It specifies CASSLSTGSQGHGELFF.

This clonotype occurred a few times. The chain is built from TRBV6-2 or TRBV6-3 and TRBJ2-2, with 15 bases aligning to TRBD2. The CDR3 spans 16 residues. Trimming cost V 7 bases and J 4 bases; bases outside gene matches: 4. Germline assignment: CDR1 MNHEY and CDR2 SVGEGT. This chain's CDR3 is CASTGLAGGFTGELFF. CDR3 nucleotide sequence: TGTGCCAGCACCGGACTAGCGGGGGGGTTCACCGGGGAGCTGTTTTTT.

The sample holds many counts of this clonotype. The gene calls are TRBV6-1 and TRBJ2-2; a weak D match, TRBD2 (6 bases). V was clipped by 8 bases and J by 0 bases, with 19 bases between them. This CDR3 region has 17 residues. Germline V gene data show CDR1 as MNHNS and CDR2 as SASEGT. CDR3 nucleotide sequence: TGTGCCAGCTGTATAGTCTCCGGGGGAGCGAACACCGGGGAGCTGTTTTTT. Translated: CASCIVSGGANTGELFF.

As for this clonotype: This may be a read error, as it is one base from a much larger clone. CDR3 DNA: TGTGCCATCAGTCCTTCCTGGGTGGATGAAGCTTTCTTT. Protein product: CAISPSWVDEAFF. The chain is built from TRBV10-3 and TRBJ1-1; no firm D call. CDR1 and CDR2 from the germline V gene are ENHRY and SYGVKD. CDR3 size: 13 residues. V gave up 5 bases and J gave up 7 bases, with 14 bases separating them.

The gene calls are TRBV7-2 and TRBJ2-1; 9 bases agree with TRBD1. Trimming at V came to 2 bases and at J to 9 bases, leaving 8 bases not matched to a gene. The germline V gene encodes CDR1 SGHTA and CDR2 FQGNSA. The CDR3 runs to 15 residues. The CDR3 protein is CASSLPGQGGIEQFF. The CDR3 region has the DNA TGTGCCAGCAGCTTACCGGGACAGGGTGGAATTGAGCAGTTCTTC.